The 8 T cell receptor beta chains presented below share a single source sample, sequenced in a study of blood T cell repertoires in COVID-19. The assay was immunoSEQ multiplex PCR, and TCRdb's table has in-frame clones only and misses some. The table has 250,000 to 300,000 clones, roughly 85% seen once; the top ten hold approximately 5.1%. Sequenced material: peripheral blood. The receptors originated from a man aged 50 to 59 with active or convalescent COVID-19.

This chain uses TRBV2 with TRBJ2-7, with D possibly TRBD2 on 7 matching bases. CDR3 size: 14 residues. Between the trimmed V and J ends, which lost 7 bases and 2 bases, there was a span of 15 bases. The germline gives CDR1 SNHLY, CDR2 FYNNEI. CDR3 in amino acids: CASNEGGLAYEQYF. CDR3 bases: TGTGCCAGCAACGAGGGGGGGCTCGCCTACGAGCAGTACTTC.

The chain carries TRBV2 and TRBJ2-2; 7 positions match TRBD2. CDR1 is SNHLY, CDR2 FYNNEI, per germline. This CDR3 comprises 16 residues. Trimming cost V 7 bases and J 8 bases; bases outside gene matches: 16. The CDR3 DNA reads TGTGCCAGCATCCGTGCTAGCGGACCTAAGCTGGGGGAGCTGTTTTTT. Translated, it gives CASIRASGPKLGELFF.

The chain carries TRBV19 and TRBJ2-1, with 13 bases identical to TRBD2. The CDR3 sequence is 17 residues long. From germline, CDR1 is LNHDA and CDR2 SQIVND (reference sequence). J lost 6 bases, V lost 4 bases, and 9 bases had no gene match. DNA of the CDR3: TGTGCCAGTAGTAGACTAGCGGGAGGTCTTACGATCAATGAGCAGTTCTTC. Translating gives CASSRLAGGLTINEQFF.

Notes on this clone: The sample holds other DNA sequences that translate to the same CDR3. The rearrangement uses TRBV12-5 and TRBJ2-3; D possibly corresponds to TRBD2 (6 bases). CDR1 is LGHNT, CDR2 FRNRAP, per germline. This CDR3 is 13 amino acids long. V dropped 6 bases and J dropped 2 bases, with 9 bases sitting between them. In nucleotides, the CDR3 is TGTGCTAGTGGCCCGGGGGACACAGATACGCAGTATTTT. The encoded protein is CASGPGDTDTQYF.

The gene calls are TRBV7-9 and TRBJ2-7, with TRBD2 matching 11 bases. Germline V gene lookup returns CDR1 SEHNR and CDR2 FQNEAQ (reference sequence). V lost 1 base, J lost 1 base, and 0 bases stayed unmatched. The CDR3 has 15 amino acids. The CDR3 loop reads CASSLGTSGSYEQYF. CDR3 sequence (DNA): TGTGCCAGCAGCTTAGGGACTAGCGGGTCCTACGAGCAGTACTTC.

The chain couples TRBV19 to TRBJ1-2; possibly TRBD1 for D (6 bases). Deletions cut 5 bases from V and 4 bases from J, with 14 bases between. The CDR3 runs 14 residues. CDR1 is LNHDA, CDR2 SQIVND, per germline (reference sequence). The CDR3 spells CASSFRQAAYGYTF. The DNA for the CDR3 is TGTGCCAGTAGTTTCCGACAGGCAGCCTATGGCTACACCTTC.

The rearrangement uses TRBV2 and TRBJ2-7; 10 bases agree with TRBD1. Trimming removed 3 bases from V and 7 bases from J; junction bases left unmatched: 6. The CDR3 is 14 amino acids. Germline V gene sequence: CDR1 SNHLY, CDR2 FYNNEI. This CDR3 is CASSERQGAGEQYF. The CDR3 DNA is TGTGCCAGCAGTGAGCGACAGGGGGCGGGGGAGCAGTACTTC.

The rearrangement uses TRBV5-1 and TRBJ1-4, with D unclear. The CDR3 extends over 15 amino acids. Germline V gives CDR1 SGHRS, CDR2 YFSETQ. V lost 3 bases and J lost 4, with 13 bases in between. CDR3 in DNA: TGCGCCAGCAGCTCGCGGGCGGGGATTAATGAAAAACTGTTTTTT. It codes for CASSSRAGINEKLFF.